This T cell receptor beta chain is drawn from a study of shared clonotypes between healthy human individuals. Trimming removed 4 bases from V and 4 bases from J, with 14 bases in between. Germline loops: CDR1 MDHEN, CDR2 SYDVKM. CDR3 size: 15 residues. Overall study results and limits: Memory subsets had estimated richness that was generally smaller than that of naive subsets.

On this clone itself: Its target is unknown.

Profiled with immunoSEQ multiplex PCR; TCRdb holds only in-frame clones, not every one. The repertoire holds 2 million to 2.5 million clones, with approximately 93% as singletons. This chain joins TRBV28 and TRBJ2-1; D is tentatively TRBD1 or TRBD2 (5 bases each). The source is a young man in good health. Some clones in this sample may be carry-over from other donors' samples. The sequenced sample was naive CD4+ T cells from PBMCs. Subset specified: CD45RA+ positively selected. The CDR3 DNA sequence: TGTGCCAGCAGTTCCTTTCCGGGGCTTTACAATGAGCAGTTCTTC. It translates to CASSSFPGLYNEQFF.